The subject of this entry is one T cell receptor (beta chain). This sample stems from a study of synovial regulatory T cells in juvenile arthritis. Measured with immunoSEQ multiplex PCR; TCRdb has only the in-frame clones, and not every one. Here the sample table reports 9,000 to 10,000 clones. The CDR3 runs 15 residues. A DNA sequence was not provided. Germline assignment: CDR1 SGHAT and CDR2 FQNNGV. The clonotype originates from a donor younger than 30 with juvenile idiopathic arthritis. What was sequenced was Treg cells from blood. Noted subset: remaining (HLA-DR-negative) circulating blood Treg cells. The V and J genes are TRBV11-2 and TRBJ2-1; TCRdb gives TRBD2 as the D gene, but with no DNA this cannot be confirmed. CDR3 region: CASSLGLAGFDEQFF. Full variable domain (rest looked up from reference TRBV11-2 and TRBJ2-1): EAGVAQSPRYKIIEKRQSVAFWCNPISGHATLYWYQQILGQGPKLLIQFQNNGVVDDSQLPKDRFSAERLKGVDSTLKIQPAKLEDSAVYLCASSLGLAGFDEQFFGPGTRLTVL.